This T cell receptor (beta chain) derives from a study of T cells in Graves' hyperthyroidism and ophthalmopathy. For the study at large: Peripheral blood was obtained at initial diagnosis, preceding any treatment.

This clonotype appeared many times. Its antigen is still unknown. Looked up from germline, CDR1 is SGHTA and CDR2 is FQGNSA. J was trimmed by 5 bases and V by 4 bases; bases with no gene match: 5. There are 13 residues in the CDR3. Not enrolled were patients with uncontrolled infection, other autoimmune disease, pregnancy or lactation. Orbital computed tomography, thyroid ultrasound, serum thyroxine and TRAb, and clinical symptoms together informed the diagnoses. General study findings and limits: The blood repertoire included most of the expanded thyroid clonotypes above 0.001.

RNA transcripts were the template for amplifying TCR beta CDR3 regions. The HTBI primer set was used in a first-round RT-PCR of the TCR CDR3. TCRdb analysed the multiplex PCR reads with MiXCR anew, one entry per CDR3 protein. The top ten hold 7.5% to 9% of the sample, which has about 400,000 distinct CDR3 sequences, approximately 15% seen once. The sample consisted of blood. This rearrangement joins TRBV7-2 to TRBJ2-7; 7 positions match TRBD2. The TCR was taken from a woman between 18 and 29 years old with Graves' hyperthyroidism. The CDR3 coding sequence is TGTGCCAGCAGCTCCCAAAGCGGGAACGAGCAGTACTTC. It is translated as CASSSQSGNEQYF.